The sequence of this T cell receptor (beta chain) was determined in a study of Graves' ophthalmopathy and Graves' hyperthyroidism. RNA transcripts were the template, and TCR beta CDR3 regions were amplified from them. Amplification began with first-round RT-PCR using HTBI primers, then second-round multiplex PCR was performed. One entry per CDR3 protein results from TCRdb running MiXCR on the multiplex PCR reads. The sample lists approximately 380,000 distinct CDR3 sequences, under 25% seen once, with approximately 3.2% in the top ten. Where ophthalmopathy was absent within 18 months of follow-up, hyperthyroidism was stable. Aged 18 to 65, the patients with hyperthyroidism had under 2 months' duration and were newly diagnosed. The diagnosis combined clinical symptoms, thyroxine, TRAb, thyroid ultrasound and orbital computed tomography scans. This clonotype was seen many times. The material sequenced was peripheral blood. This TCR derives from a woman under 30 with stable Graves' hyperthyroidism.

For the CDR3, the DNA is TGTGCCAGCAGTTCTTTTCCTCAGGACTTCAATCAGCCCCAGCATTTT. Its translation: CASSSFPQDFNQPQHF. V is TRBV6-5 and J is TRBJ1-5; D gene unclear. The CDR3 loop spans 16 amino acids. Trimming stripped 4 bases from V and 3 bases from J, with 16 bases between. Germline V gene lookup returns CDR1 MNHEY and CDR2 SVGAGI.